This passage covers 28 T cell receptor beta chains from one sample sequenced in a study of T cell responses to AZD1222 COVID-19 vaccine. Clones were read by immunoSEQ multiplex PCR, and TCRdb kept only the in-frame ones, dropping some. This table holds about 150,000 clones, roughly nine tenths found once. This specimen consisted of peripheral blood, obtained on day 0 of AZD1222 vaccination. All receptors derive from an adult in good health.

This clone appeared a single time. This sequence joins TRBV2 and TRBJ1-2; possibly TRBD1 for D (5 bases). The CDR3 has 13 amino acids. CDR1 and CDR2 (germline): SNHLY, FYNNEI. Trimming took off 7 bases at V and 3 bases at J, with 12 bases between the two ends. CDR3 protein: CASKVGGDYGYTF. The CDR3, as DNA: TGTGCCAGCAAGGTTGGGGGTGACTATGGCTACACCTTC.

The genes are TRBV5-5 and TRBJ1-1; possible D gene TRBD1, 6 bases. Germline values: CDR1 SGHKS, CDR2 YYEKEE (reference sequence). The V gene lost 0 bases and the J gene lost 10 bases, with 16 bases spanning the gap. The CDR3 consists of 14 residues. The CDR3 loop is CASSLEFGRGRAFF. The CDR3 DNA reads as TGTGCCAGCAGCTTGGAATTTGGCAGGGGCCGAGCTTTCTTT. Supplemented by reference TRBV5-5 and TRBJ1-1, the full variable domain reads DAGVTQSPTHLIKTRGQQVTLRCSPISGHKSVSWYQQVLGQGPQFIFQYYEKEERGRGNFPDRFSARQFPNYSSELNVNALLLGDSALYLCASSLEFGRGRAFFGQGTRLTVV.

This clone has only one observation. This chain uses TRBV2 with TRBJ2-5; maybe TRBD1 (6 bases). The CDR3 contains 13 residues. Per germline, CDR1 SNHLY and CDR2 FYNNEI. Trimming left V 5 bases short and J 5 bases short, with 12 bases between. CDR3 region: CASSPGDSETQYF. As DNA, the CDR3 is TGTGCCAGCAGTCCAGGGGATTCCGAGACCCAGTACTTC.

The gene calls are TRBV6-5 and TRBJ2-3; no firm D call. Germline loops: CDR1 MNHEY, CDR2 SVGAGI. Trimming took 4 bases from V and 3 from J, leaving 8 bases between them. The CDR3 runs 13 residues. Written as DNA, the CDR3 is TGTGCCAGCAGTTTGGCGGTGACAGATACGCAGTATTTT. Its translation: CASSLAVTDTQYF.

J is TRBJ2-2 and V is TRBV11-3, with 10 positions matching TRBD2. The CDR3 length is 16 residues. The trim removed 4 bases at V and 6 bases at J, leaving 8 bases unmatched. Germline V gene data show CDR1 as SGHNT and CDR2 as YENEEA. The CDR3 region has the DNA TGTGCCAGCAGCTCGGTGGTAGCGGGGGGACCCGGGGAGCTGTTTTTT. It is translated as CASSSVVAGGPGELFF.

The chain links TRBV5-1 to TRBJ1-2, with no clear D. This CDR3 region has 14 residues. V was clipped by 2 bases and J by 3 bases, with 11 bases between them. CDR1 and CDR2 (germline): SGHRS, YFSETQ. The CDR3 reads CASSFHTSDYGYTF. The CDR3, as DNA: TGCGCCAGCAGCTTCCACACCTCGGACTATGGCTACACCTTC. Complete variable domain (other parts from reference TRBV5-1 and TRBJ1-2): KAGVTQTPRYLIKTRGQQVTLSCSPISGHRSVSWYQQTPGQGLQFLFEYFSETQRNKGNFPGRFSGRQFSNSRSEMNVSTLELGDSALYLCASSFHTSDYGYTFGSGTRLTVV.

The chain employs TRBV18 and TRBJ1-1; weak D call: TRBD1 (5 bases). The V gene lost 6 bases and the J gene lost 5 bases, with 13 bases spanning the gap. This CDR3 contains 13 residues. CDR1 KGHSH and CDR2 LQKENI come from the germline V gene. CDR3 bases: TGTGCCAGCTCCCCCGGTTCAGGGACTGAAGCTTTCTTT. This codes for CASSPGSGTEAFF.

The J gene is TRBJ1-3, the V gene TRBV5-1; D gene ambiguous. The ends were cut back, 0 bases at V and 0 bases at J, with 4 bases in the middle. Germline V gene data show CDR1 as SGHRS and CDR2 as YFSETQ. The CDR3 sequence is 14 residues long. The CDR3 region is CASSLVGSGNTIYF. The CDR3 region has the DNA TGCGCCAGCAGCTTGGTAGGCTCTGGAAACACCATATATTTT.

This chain joins TRBV18 and TRBJ1-1; the D gene is possibly TRBD1 (6 bases). The CDR3 spans 16 residues. The germline V gene encodes CDR1 KGHSH and CDR2 LQKENI. Trimming pared 0 bases from V and 1 base from J, leaving 12 bases between. The CDR3 spells CASSPPQTGENTEAFF. For the CDR3, the DNA is TGTGCCAGCTCACCACCCCAGACAGGCGAGAACACTGAAGCTTTCTTT.

This rearrangement joins TRBV29-1 to TRBJ1-1; D not resolved. Germline CDR1 is SQVTM and CDR2 is ANQGSEA. The CDR3 sequence is 13 residues long. CDR3: CGAAEGEGTEAFF. CDR3 nucleotide sequence: TGCGGCGCCGCGGAGGGAGAAGGCACTGAAGCTTTCTTT. The entire variable domain, with the rest obtained from reference TRBV29-1 and TRBJ1-1, is as follows: SAVISQKPSRDICQRGTSLTIQCQVDSQVTMMFWYRQQPGQSLTLIATANQGSEATYESGFVIDKFPISRPNLTFSTLTVSNMSPEDSSIYLCGAAEGEGTEAFFGQGTRLTVV.

This clone was found once. The chain recombines TRBV28 with TRBJ1-2; D not resolved. V dropped 6 bases and J dropped 0 bases, with 14 bases sitting between them. Germline CDR1 is MDHEN and CDR2 is SYDVKM. The CDR3 length is 15 residues. CDR3 amino acids: CASRQLGISNYGYTF. In nucleotides, the CDR3 is TGTGCCAGCAGGCAGCTTGGGATTTCTAACTATGGCTACACCTTC.

V usage is TRBV18 and J usage is TRBJ1-6, with D maybe TRBD1 (6 bases). This CDR3 spans 15 amino acids. Germline values: CDR1 KGHSH, CDR2 LQKENI. Deletions cut 2 bases from V and 5 bases from J, with 10 bases between. CDR3: CASSPDTGNNSPLHF. The CDR3 region has the DNA TGTGCCAGCTCACCAGATACAGGGAATAATTCACCCCTCCACTTT.

This clone was counted a single time. V is TRBV24-1 and J is TRBJ2-2; 8 bases are shared with TRBD1. The CDR3 is 16 amino acids. V shed 10 bases and J 0 bases; nucleotides not matched to a gene: 9. Germline V CDR1 and CDR2: KGHDR, SFDVKD. DNA for the CDR3: TGTGCCACGGACTCGACAGGGGCTCCGAACACCGGGGAGCTGTTTTTT. Residues: CATDSTGAPNTGELFF.

The rearrangement joins TRBV5-1 to TRBJ2-5; D may be TRBD2 (6 bases). The CDR3 has 14 residues. Germline CDR1 and CDR2: SGHRS and YFSETQ. The ends were cut back, 4 bases at V and 2 bases at J, with 12 bases in the middle. The CDR3 coding sequence is TGCGCCAGCAGCCAATCGGGACTGCAAGAGACCCAGTACTTC. Translation gives CASSQSGLQETQYF.

The chain couples TRBV19 to TRBJ1-4, with D perhaps TRBD1 (6 bases). Looked up from germline, CDR1 is LNHDA and CDR2 is SQIVND (reference sequence). This CDR3 region has 15 residues. The germline V and J ends were trimmed by 5 bases and 5 bases, with 15 bases remaining between them. CDR3 loop: CASSPQTGWNEKLFF. The CDR3 DNA reads as TGTGCCAGTAGTCCCCAGACAGGTTGGAATGAAAAACTGTTTTTT.

The gene calls are TRBV6-5 and TRBJ2-7; 7 bases map to TRBD1. Germline CDR1 reads MNHEY; CDR2 reads SVGAGI. J lost 3 bases, V lost 0 bases, and 8 bases had no gene match. The length of the CDR3 is 16 residues. CDR3 DNA sequence: TGTGCCAGCAGTTACTCCTGGCAGGGGGTAGGCTACGAGCAGTACTTC. Translating gives CASSYSWQGVGYEQYF.

V gene TRBV3-1 (or the pseudogene TRBV3-2) combines with J gene TRBJ2-1; D is possibly TRBD2 (6 bases). V was pared by 1 base and J by 6 bases, with 10 bases between. Germline V lookup: CDR1 LGHDT, CDR2 YNNKEL (reference sequence). CDR3 size: 14 residues. The CDR3 protein is CASSQGLGGNEQFF. CDR3 sequence (DNA): TGTGCCAGCAGCCAAGGGTTGGGAGGCAATGAGCAGTTCTTC.

This chain uses TRBV19 with TRBJ1-6, with D maybe TRBD1 (5 bases). Germline V gives CDR1 LNHDA, CDR2 SQIVND (reference sequence). The V gene lost 8 bases and the J gene lost 10 bases, with 21 bases spanning the gap. CDR3 size: 15 residues. The CDR3 sequence: CASHIPRDGRSPLHF. CDR3 sequence (DNA): TGTGCCAGTCATATACCCCGGGACGGACGATCACCCCTCCACTTT.

The chain recombines TRBV6-2 or TRBV6-3 with TRBJ1-5; unclear D gene. The CDR3 totals 15 residues. The germline gives CDR1 MNHEY, CDR2 SVGEGT. Trimming left V 2 bases short and J 0 bases short, with 8 bases between. CDR3 DNA: TGTGCCAGCAGTTACCTTCGAGGTAGCAATCAGCCCCAGCATTTT. This translates into CASSYLRGSNQPQHF.

CDR3 amino acids: CASSVAPSPGSGYTF. CDR3 nucleotide sequence: TGTGCCAGCAGCGTAGCCCCCTCCCCCGGGTCTGGCTACACCTTC. This chain connects TRBV9 to TRBJ1-2; D remains unclear. This CDR3 spans 15 amino acids. CDR1 and CDR2 (germline): SGDLS, YYNGEE. V was cut by 0 bases and J by 7 bases, with 16 bases left in between.

In its sample, this clone was seen a few times. The rearrangement joins TRBV14 to TRBJ2-1; D may match TRBD1 or TRBD2 (5 bases each). In germline, CDR1 is SGHDN, CDR2 FVKESK. Trimming shortened V by 1 base and J by 6 bases, and 10 bases separated the two germline ends. The CDR3 totals 14 residues. CDR3 sequence (DNA): TGTGCCAGCAGCCAAGCGGGGCCCCGCAATGAGCAGTTCTTC. This codes for CASSQAGPRNEQFF. Full variable domain (outside the CDR3, taken from reference TRBV14 and TRBJ2-1): EAGVTQFPSHSVIEKGQTVTLRCDPISGHDNLYWYRRVMGKEIKFLLHFVKESKQDESGMPNNRFLAERTGGTYSTLKVQPAELEDSGVYFCASSQAGPRNEQFFGPGTRLTVL.

The chain employs TRBV28 and TRBJ1-2, with 7 bases that match TRBD1. The germline CDR1 and CDR2 sequences are MDHEN and SYDVKM. Trimming removed 6 bases from V and 4 bases from J; junction bases left unmatched: 5. The CDR3 extends over 13 amino acids. In DNA, the CDR3 is TGTGCCAGCAGACCCAGGGGGACCTATGGCTACACCTTC. Translated, it gives CASRPRGTYGYTF.

This clone has just one count. The gene calls are TRBV5-4 and TRBJ1-2; D is perhaps TRBD1 (5 bases). From germline, CDR1 is SGHNT and CDR2 YYREEE (reference sequence). The CDR3 consists of 14 residues. Between the trimmed V and J ends, which lost 0 bases and 8 bases, there was a span of 14 bases. CDR3 loop: CASSLEVPGSGYTF. DNA of the CDR3: TGTGCCAGCAGCTTGGAGGTACCAGGGAGCGGCTACACCTTC.

V usage is TRBV19 and J usage is TRBJ1-3; D is undetermined. The V gene lost 3 bases and the J gene lost 3 bases, with 9 bases spanning the gap. The CDR3 length is 14 residues. Per germline, CDR1 LNHDA and CDR2 SQIVND (reference sequence). The CDR3 region has the DNA TGTGCCAGTAGTATCCTGGCGGGTGGAAACACCATATATTTT. Protein sequence: CASSILAGGNTIYF.

This rearrangement joins TRBV4-3 to TRBJ1-1; possible D gene TRBD1, 5 bases. There are 14 residues in the CDR3. CDR1 LGHNA and CDR2 YSLEER come from the germline V gene. Trimming took off 4 bases at V and 0 bases at J, with 9 bases between the two ends. CDR3 amino acids: CASSLATVNTEAFF. Written as DNA, the CDR3 is TGCGCCAGCAGCCTAGCGACAGTGAACACTGAAGCTTTCTTT.

This chain joins TRBV28 and TRBJ2-2; TRBD2 agrees at 9 bases. After removal of 1 base from V and 4 bases from J, the junction contained 4 bases not matched to a gene. The CDR3 loop spans 16 amino acids. Germline V CDR1 and CDR2: MDHEN, SYDVKM. CDR3 sequence (DNA): TGTGCCAGCAGTTTATTGACTAGCGGTGGCACCGGGGAGCTGTTTTTT. This gives the protein CASSLLTSGGTGELFF.

V and J are TRBV7-2 and TRBJ2-5, with D unclear. CDR3 length: 14 residues. The germline gives CDR1 SGHTA, CDR2 FQGNSA. With 0 bases removed from V and 3 bases from J, the gap between germline ends came to 8 bases. As DNA, the CDR3 is TGTGCCAGCAGCTTAGCGTATACAGAAGAGACCCAGTACTTC. Protein: CASSLAYTEETQYF.

This clone appeared once. This chain uses TRBV7-2 with TRBJ1-2, with 7 bases lining up with TRBD1. The trim removed 5 bases at V and 5 bases at J, leaving 11 bases unmatched. This CDR3 has 15 amino acids. Germline assignment: CDR1 SGHTA and CDR2 FQGNSA. The CDR3 bases are TGTGCCAGCAGCCCCCGACAGGGAGGTAATTATGGCTACACCTTC. Amino acids: CASSPRQGGNYGYTF.